A single sample gave rise to the 19 T cell receptor beta chains below, sequenced in a study of T cell responses to AZD1222 COVID-19 vaccine. Using immunoSEQ multiplex PCR, the repertoire was profiled, and TCRdb retains in-frame clones only, with some absent. The profile covers 80,000 or so clones, with 70% to 80% appearing a single time and 27% taken by the ten largest. Sequences were derived from peripheral blood, sampled 28 days after the second dose of the MenACWY control vaccine. The receptors were sampled from an adult who received the MenACWY meningococcal vaccine as a control.

A single count supports this clone. The rearrangement links TRBV6-2 or TRBV6-3 to TRBJ2-7; 9 nucleotides align to TRBD1. Germline CDR1 reads MNHEY; CDR2 reads SVGEGT. The ends lost 6 bases at V and 6 bases at J; junction bases unmatched: 6. The CDR3 is made up of 13 amino acids. The CDR3 sequence: CASSRGQGAEQYF. CDR3 DNA: TGTGCCAGCAGCAGGGGACAGGGTGCCGAGCAGTACTTC.

This clone was seen more than once but under ten times. The chain combines TRBV12-3 or TRBV12-4 with TRBJ1-1, with a weak D call TRBD1 (5 bases). The CDR3 runs 13 residues. With 0 bases removed from V and 10 bases from J, the gap between germline ends came to 12 bases. The CDR3 nucleotides read TGTGCCAGCAGTTTAGCCAGGGATCAACGAGCTTTCTTT. The encoded protein is CASSLARDQRAFF.

This clone has only a few counts. This CDR3 reads CASSLYNKYYEQYF. The CDR3 DNA follows: TGTGCCAGCAGTTTATATAACAAATACTACGAGCAGTACTTC. The chain uses TRBV28 and TRBJ2-7; D not resolved. Germline V gives CDR1 MDHEN, CDR2 SYDVKM. Trimming pared 1 base from V and 3 bases from J, leaving 10 bases between. The CDR3 extends over 14 amino acids. Full variable domain (missing parts from reference TRBV28 and TRBJ2-7): DVKVTQSSRYLVKRTGEKVFLECVQDMDHENMFWYRQDPGLGLRLIYFSYDVKMKEKGDIPEGYSVSREKKERFSLILESASTNQTSMYLCASSLYNKYYEQYFGPGTRLTVT.

J is TRBJ1-5 and V is TRBV28; a weak D match, TRBD1 (5 bases). Germline V lookup: CDR1 MDHEN, CDR2 SYDVKM. Trimming removed 5 bases at V and 4 bases at J, with 18 bases between. The CDR3 has 16 residues. The CDR3 coding sequence is TGTGCCAGCAGTCTATTACAGGCGAGCCATAATCAGCCCCAGCATTTT. Its translation is CASSLLQASHNQPQHF.

The chain combines TRBV6-2 or TRBV6-3 with TRBJ2-5, with no clear D. The V end lost 2 bases, the J end lost 5 bases, and 9 bases lay between the germline ends. Germline CDR1 and CDR2: MNHEY and SVGEGT. The CDR3 covers 13 residues. The CDR3 here is CASSYGSHETQYF. The CDR3 DNA reads as TGTGCCAGCAGTTACGGCAGCCACGAGACCCAGTACTTC.

V is TRBV7-2 and J is TRBJ1-6; unclear D gene. Trimming removed 3 bases at V and 7 bases at J, with 10 bases between. Germline V gene data show CDR1 as SGHTA and CDR2 as FQGNSA. The CDR3 runs to 14 residues. The DNA for the CDR3 is TGTGCCAGCAGCTTCGTCCCGGAAAATTCACCCCTCCACTTT. This gives the protein CASSFVPENSPLHF.

The chain couples TRBV19 to TRBJ1-5, with TRBD1 as a possible D gene (6 bases). The V end was cut by 5 bases, the J end by 7 bases, with 12 bases between. Germline CDR1 and CDR2: LNHDA and SQIVND (reference sequence). The CDR3 runs 13 residues. The DNA for the CDR3 is TGTGCCAGTAGTGAGGGGGTGAGGCAGCCCCAGCATTTT. Its protein is CASSEGVRQPQHF.

This rearrangement joins TRBV13 to TRBJ1-3; maybe TRBD1 (5 bases). Germline V gives CDR1 PRHDT, CDR2 FYEKMQ (reference sequence). The CDR3 runs 16 residues. The V gene lost 5 bases and the J gene lost 2 bases, with 16 bases spanning the gap. The CDR3 is CASSRDPGTAGNTIYF. Written as DNA, the CDR3 is TGTGCCAGCAGCCGGGATCCCGGGACGGCTGGAAACACCATATATTTT.

This chain joins TRBV5-4 and TRBJ2-2; the D gene is possibly TRBD2 (6 bases). The germline CDR1 and CDR2 sequences are SGHNT and YYREEE (reference sequence). V gave up 4 bases and J gave up 4 bases, with 17 bases separating them. The CDR3 loop spans 16 amino acids. The CDR3 reads CASSPGGQGGTGELFF. CDR3 in DNA: TGTGCCAGCAGCCCCGGCGGGCAGGGAGGCACCGGGGAGCTGTTTTTT.

This chain joins TRBV5-1 and TRBJ1-1, with D maybe TRBD1 (5 bases). The V and J ends lost 0 bases and 5 bases respectively, with 14 bases between them. The CDR3 extends over 15 amino acids. The germline V gene encodes CDR1 SGHRS and CDR2 YFSETQ. Here the CDR3 DNA reads TGCGCCAGCAGCTTGGAAGGCCAGGGAGGGACTGAAGCTTTCTTT. Residues: CASSLEGQGGTEAFF.

V gene TRBV19 combines with J gene TRBJ1-6, with no clear D. V lost 3 bases, J lost 2 bases, and 11 bases lay in between. There are 16 residues in the CDR3. Germline CDR1 reads LNHDA; CDR2 reads SQIVND (reference sequence). CDR3 protein: CASSIGPGAYNSPLHF. Here the CDR3 DNA reads TGTGCCAGTAGTATTGGGCCGGGAGCCTATAATTCACCCCTCCACTTT.

This rearrangement joins TRBV5-1 to TRBJ2-1; TRBD1 matches at 7 bases. The V gene end was trimmed by 0 bases and the J gene end by 5 bases; junction bases not matched to a gene: 11. This CDR3 is built from 17 residues. Germline V CDR1 and CDR2: SGHRS, YFSETQ. The DNA for the CDR3 is TGCGCCAGCAGCTTGGCTGTAGTGACAGGGCGTGACAATGAGCAGTTCTTC. This gives the protein CASSLAVVTGRDNEQFF. Full variable domain (rest looked up from reference TRBV5-1 and TRBJ2-1): KAGVTQTPRYLIKTRGQQVTLSCSPISGHRSVSWYQQTPGQGLQFLFEYFSETQRNKGNFPGRFSGRQFSNSRSEMNVSTLELGDSALYLCASSLAVVTGRDNEQFFGPGTRLTVL.

V usage is TRBV6-6 and J usage is TRBJ2-5; the D gene could be TRBD1 or TRBD2 (5 bases each). Germline values: CDR1 MNHNY, CDR2 SVGAGI (reference sequence). V shed 3 bases and J shed 5 bases, with 16 bases lying between them. This CDR3 comprises 15 residues. CDR3 loop: CASSYGQSRGETQYF. The CDR3 nucleotides are TGTGCCAGCAGTTATGGACAATCTCGCGGGGAGACCCAGTACTTC.

V usage is TRBV5-1 and J usage is TRBJ1-1; 8 positions match TRBD1. Germline CDR1 is SGHRS and CDR2 is YFSETQ. The V segment lost 3 bases and the J segment 4 bases; nucleotides outside the gene matches: 8. The CDR3 runs to 15 residues. The CDR3 DNA reads as TGCGCCAGCAGCTCTGACAGACAGGGGAGCACTGAAGCTTTCTTT. Protein product: CASSSDRQGSTEAFF. The full variable domain, its missing parts supplied by reference TRBV5-1 and TRBJ1-1, is KAGVTQTPRYLIKTRGQQVTLSCSPISGHRSVSWYQQTPGQGLQFLFEYFSETQRNKGNFPGRFSGRQFSNSRSEMNVSTLELGDSALYLCASSSDRQGSTEAFFGQGTRLTVV.

The CDR3 here is CAWSVGTTANTEAFF. The CDR3 DNA sequence: TGTGCCTGGAGTGTCGGGACGACAGCAAACACTGAAGCTTTCTTT. This chain uses TRBV30 with TRBJ1-1; possibly TRBD1 for D (5 bases). The CDR3 contains 15 residues. Trimming shortened V by 0 bases and J by 2 bases, and 13 bases separated the two germline ends. CDR1 and CDR2 (germline): GTSNPN, SVGIG (reference sequence).

This chain joins TRBV7-8 and TRBJ1-1, with TRBD1 identical over 7 bases. CDR3 length equals 14 residues. J gave up 6 bases and V 2 bases, and 6 bases lay outside the gene matches. Germline loops: CDR1 SGHVS, CDR2 FQNEAQ. The CDR3 region is CASSLRQGGAEAFF. CDR3 nucleotide sequence: TGTGCCAGCAGCTTACGACAGGGAGGGGCTGAAGCTTTCTTT.

The V call is TRBV27, the J call TRBJ1-6; 8 nucleotides match TRBD1. CDR1 is MNHEY, CDR2 SMNVEV, per germline (reference sequence). After removal of 6 bases from V and 7 bases from J, the junction contained 8 bases not matched to a gene. The CDR3 runs to 15 residues. CDR3 DNA sequence: TGTGCCAGCAGCCCCGGACAGGGAATGAATTCACCCCTCCACTTT. Its translation is CASSPGQGMNSPLHF.

The rearrangement links TRBV7-2 to TRBJ2-5; 11 bases are shared with TRBD1. The CDR3 is 16 amino acids. Germline trimming cut 0 bases from V and 7 bases from J; bases unmatched to any gene: 7. In germline, CDR1 is SGHTA, CDR2 FQGNSA. As DNA, the CDR3 is TGTGCCAGCAGCTTAGCGGGGACAGGGGGAGATCGGACCCAGTACTTC. Translated: CASSLAGTGGDRTQYF.

The chain couples TRBV20-1 to TRBJ1-1; D is perhaps TRBD1 (5 bases). This CDR3 has 11 amino acids. Trimming stripped 4 bases from V and 4 bases from J, with 7 bases between. Germline V gene data show CDR1 as DFQATT and CDR2 as SNEGSKA (reference sequence). The CDR3 DNA reads TGCAGTGCTACGAGGGGCACTGAAGCTTTCTTT. Translating it yields CSATRGTEAFF.